This T cell receptor (beta chain) is drawn from a study of resident and recirculating memory T cells in vitiligo. Study findings and constraints: Different lesions suggested infiltration by different T cell clones. No single dominant TCR clone appeared; lesion clonality varied.

Germline-derived CDR1 and CDR2 are MNHEY and SMNVEV (reference sequence). This CDR3 is built from 13 residues. V was pared by 3 bases and J by 0 bases, with 4 bases between. Assay: immunoSEQ multiplex PCR; the TCRdb copy retains only in-frame clones and omits some. The sample has 40,000 to 45,000 clones; 85% to 95% are singletons. Points on this clone: Its antigen is undetermined.

The clonotype originates from a male donor with vitiligo. The rearrangement uses TRBV27 and TRBJ2-3, with unresolved D. Sample: blood. This chain's CDR3 is CASSFISTDTQYF. The CDR3 nucleotides are TGTGCCAGCAGTTTTATAAGCACAGATACGCAGTATTTT.